Presented here are 22 T cell receptor beta chains from one specimen sequenced in a study of blood T cells in healthy people across ages. A second about 7 to 11 cycle PCR used barcoded and J-beta primers. TCRdb analysed the 5' RACE reads with MiXCR anew, one entry per CDR3 protein. The table shows approximately 810,000 distinct CDR3 sequences, with around 26% occurring only once. Sequencing was performed on blood. Every receptor here comes from a woman of 80 years or more in good health.

This clonotype was observed once. The chain combines TRBV9 with TRBJ2-7; the match to TRBD2 covers 11 bases. The J call may be incorrect, as the DNA end agrees better with TRBJ2-5. The CDR3 loop spans 17 amino acids. Germline lookup yields CDR1 SGDLS and CDR2 YYNGEE. The CDR3 sequence: CASSVGFSGGVGETQYF. DNA of the CDR3: TGTGCCAGCAGCGTAGGCTTTAGCGGGGGGGTGGGAGAGACCCAGTACTTC.

This clonotype was seen a few times. The genes are TRBV25-1 and TRBJ1-4; 7 nucleotides agree with TRBD1. CDR3 length: 17 amino acids. CDR1 MGHDK and CDR2 SYGVNS come from the germline V gene. J lost 2 bases, V lost 3 bases, and 9 bases had no gene match. The DNA of the CDR3 is TGTGCCAGCAGTGACTACCGACAGGGTGGCACTAATGAAAAACTGTTTTTT. It specifies CASSDYRQGGTNEKLFF.

This clonotype was seen a few times. The chain is built from TRBV14 and TRBJ2-5; D unclear. Germline-derived CDR1 and CDR2 are SGHDN and FVKESK. The CDR3 loop spans 15 amino acids. V was pared by 1 base and J by 4 bases, with 13 bases between. The CDR3 nucleotides are TGTGCCAGCAGCCAAGGATACAAGGACCGAGAGACCCAGTACTTC. The encoded protein is CASSQGYKDRETQYF.

This clonotype was detected many times. V gene TRBV4-3 combines with J gene TRBJ2-5; tentatively, D is TRBD2 (6 bases). The germline CDR1 and CDR2 sequences are LGHNA and YSLEER. The CDR3 contains 15 residues. V shed 1 base and J shed 4 bases, with 13 bases lying between them. CDR3 sequence: CASSQALGGGETQYF. The CDR3 DNA is TGCGCCAGCAGCCAAGCGCTGGGGGGAGGAGAGACCCAGTACTTC.

This chain joins TRBV7-9 and TRBJ2-1; TRBD2 might be the D (7 bases). The end of the DNA fits TRBJ2-7 better, so the J call may be wrong. The length of the CDR3 is 15 residues. Germline V lookup: CDR1 SEHNR, CDR2 FQNEAQ (reference sequence). The CDR3 coding sequence is TGTGCCAGCAGCCGCACGCGGGGGCAGACCTACGAGCAGTACTTC. Residues: CASSRTRGQTYEQYF.

The chain recombines TRBV18 with TRBJ2-3; no firm D call. The germline V gene encodes CDR1 KGHSH and CDR2 LQKENI. The V end lost 1 base, the J end lost 0 bases, and 5 bases lay between the germline ends. CDR3 length equals 14 residues. CDR3 residues: CASSPLKSTDTQYF. The CDR3 DNA reads TGTGCCAGCTCACCACTGAAGAGCACAGATACGCAGTATTTT.

On this clonotype itself: The junction does not match germline at one end; this may be a read error. The chain is built from TRBV12-3 or TRBV12-4 and TRBJ2-3; possible D gene TRBD2, 6 bases. The CDR3 totals 17 residues. CDR3 in amino acids: CASSPATGRGRADAQYF. In DNA, the CDR3 is TGTGCCAGCAGTCCAGCGACCGGGAGAGGGAGAGCAGATGCGCAGTATTTT.

This clonotype was detected a few times. The chain recombines TRBV5-1 with TRBJ2-1; D unclear. The germline V gene has CDR1 SGHRS and CDR2 YFSETQ. The CDR3 has 13 residues. The V and J ends lost 0 bases and 6 bases respectively, with 7 bases between them. In nucleotides, the CDR3 is TGCGCCAGCAGCTTGGAACAGCTCAATGAGCAGTTCTTC. As protein: CASSLEQLNEQFF.

This clonotype was picked up a small number of times. V and J are TRBV3-1 and TRBJ1-1, with TRBD1 matching 9 bases. Trimming at V came to 5 bases and at J to 6 bases, leaving 7 bases not matched to a gene. The CDR3 covers 14 residues. The germline V gene has CDR1 LGHDT and CDR2 YNNKEL (reference sequence). In nucleotides, the CDR3 is TGTGCCAGCAGCTTAGGACAGGGGAGGTCTGAAGCTTTCTTT. This codes for CASSLGQGRSEAFF.

Ten or more counts support this clonotype. CDR3 protein: CASSFVSRVSGANVLTF. The CDR3 DNA sequence: TGTGCCAGCAGTTTCGTCTCTCGGGTCTCTGGGGCCAACGTCCTGACTTTC. The V and J genes are TRBV27 and TRBJ2-6, with unresolved D. Trimming removed 3 bases from V and 0 bases from J, with 12 bases in between. CDR1 is MNHEY and CDR2 is SMNVEV in the germline V gene (reference sequence). The CDR3 extends over 17 amino acids.

In regard to this clonotype: One base away lies a much larger clone, so this may be a sequencing read error. This rearrangement joins TRBV6-6 to TRBJ2-2, with TRBD2 as a possible D gene (5 bases). The CDR3 consists of 12 residues. Germline V gene data show CDR1 as MNHNY and CDR2 as SVGAGI (reference sequence). CDR3 loop: CASSPELRERFF. The DNA for the CDR3 is TGTGCCAGCAGCCCGGAGTTGAGGGAGCGGTTTTTT.

This clonotype was recorded many times. The chain uses TRBV20-1 and TRBJ2-1; 8 positions match TRBD1. V was clipped by 1 base and J by 3 bases; unmatched bases: 14. Germline V gene sequence: CDR1 DFQATT, CDR2 SNEGSKA (reference sequence). The CDR3 runs to 18 residues. This CDR3 reads CSARADRGSIPGYNEQFF. CDR3 nucleotides: TGCAGTGCTAGAGCCGACAGGGGATCTATTCCTGGCTACAATGAGCAGTTCTTC.

The chain couples TRBV15 to TRBJ2-1; D gene uncertain. The CDR3 runs to 11 residues. The V end was cut by 10 bases, the J end by 4 bases, with 8 bases between. The V gene's germline CDR1 is LNHNV and CDR2 YYDKDF (reference sequence). CDR3 in amino acids: CAKRQYNEQFF. Here the CDR3 DNA reads TGTGCCAAAAGGCAATACAATGAGCAGTTCTTC.

As to this clonotype: Given a much more abundant clone one base away, this may be a read error. CDR3 loop: CASSLAVNGRGEQYF. The CDR3 DNA reads TGTGCCAGCAGCTTGGCCGTCAACGGGAGAGGGGAGCAGTACTTC. The chain combines TRBV7-2 with TRBJ2-4; a weak D match, TRBD2 (6 bases). Trimming removed 3 bases at V and 13 bases at J, with 22 bases between. The germline CDR1 and CDR2 sequences are SGHTA and FQGNSA. CDR3 length: 15 amino acids.

The rearrangement links TRBV6-2 or TRBV6-3 to TRBJ2-3, with 7 bases that match TRBD1. The J segment lost 2 bases and the V segment lost 4 bases, leaving 3 bases of the junction unmatched. The CDR3 spans 14 residues. CDR1 and CDR2 from the germline V gene are MNHEY and SVGEGT. CDR3 sequence reads: CASSWQGDTDTQYF. CDR3 nucleotides: TGTGCCAGCAGTTGGCAGGGGGACACAGATACGCAGTATTTT.

This clonotype turned up a few times. The CDR3 here is CASGTVTNTEAFF. The CDR3 DNA is TGTGCCAGCGGCACGGTAACGAACACTGAAGCTTTCTTT. The chain joins TRBV7-8 to TRBJ1-1; D is unresolved. CDR1 and CDR2 from the germline V gene are SGHVS and FQNEAQ. The CDR3 runs to 13 residues. Trimming cost V 8 bases and J 1 base, with 11 bases left between them.

The genes are TRBV29-1 and TRBJ2-3; D may be TRBD1 (5 bases). The CDR3 covers 12 residues. The V gene lost 6 bases and the J gene lost 6 bases, with 13 bases spanning the gap. Germline V gives CDR1 SQVTM, CDR2 ANQGSEA. The CDR3 loop reads CSVGLKFDTQYF. CDR3 nucleotide sequence: TGCAGCGTGGGGCTCAAGTTTGATACGCAGTATTTT.

This clonotype was seen ten or more times. The rearrangement uses TRBV5-1 and TRBJ2-1; TRBD2 aligns across 8 bases. Germline V gene data show CDR1 as SGHRS and CDR2 as YFSETQ. J was trimmed by 4 bases and V by 7 bases; bases with no gene match: 10. This CDR3 region has 15 residues. The CDR3 loop is CASEVSGGYYNEQFF. The CDR3, as DNA: TGCGCCAGCGAGGTGAGCGGGGGATATTACAATGAGCAGTTCTTC.

The J gene is TRBJ2-1, the V gene TRBV7-2; TRBD2 is a possible D gene (7 bases). This CDR3 is built from 15 residues. V lost 3 bases, J lost 7 bases, and 16 bases lay in between. The germline gives CDR1 SGHTA, CDR2 FQGNSA. CDR3 sequence reads: CASSFWGGGQNEQFF. CDR3 nucleotides: TGTGCCAGCAGCTTCTGGGGGGGCGGTCAGAATGAGCAGTTCTTC.

The chain combines TRBV4-2 with TRBJ1-2; D is perhaps TRBD1 (5 bases). CDR3 length: 15 residues. V lost 0 bases to trimming and J lost 0 bases, with 8 bases between them. Per the germline V gene, CDR1 is LGHNA and CDR2 is YNFKEQ. This chain's CDR3 is CASSQDPGPNYGYTF. The CDR3 region has the DNA TGTGCCAGCAGCCAAGACCCAGGGCCTAACTATGGCTACACCTTC.

There are a few counts of this clonotype. The V gene is TRBV3-1, the J gene TRBJ1-1, with D perhaps matching TRBD1 (5 bases). V was cut by 0 bases and J by 10 bases, with 9 bases left in between. CDR1 is LGHDT, CDR2 YNNKEL, per germline (reference sequence). This CDR3 is built from 12 residues. The CDR3 region has the DNA TGTGCCAGCAGCCAAGAGGGCGGGGGAGCTTTCTTT. Amino acid sequence: CASSQEGGGAFF.

This clonotype has at least ten counts. CDR3 bases: TGTGCCAGCAGCTTAGGAGTCTGGGGCTTCCAAGAGACCCAGTACTTC. It translates to CASSLGVWGFQETQYF. The chain employs TRBV7-2 and TRBJ2-5; D possibly corresponds to TRBD1 (5 bases). The CDR3 loop spans 16 amino acids. V was clipped by 1 base and J by 1 base, with 13 bases between them. Germline V gene data show CDR1 as SGHTA and CDR2 as FQGNSA.